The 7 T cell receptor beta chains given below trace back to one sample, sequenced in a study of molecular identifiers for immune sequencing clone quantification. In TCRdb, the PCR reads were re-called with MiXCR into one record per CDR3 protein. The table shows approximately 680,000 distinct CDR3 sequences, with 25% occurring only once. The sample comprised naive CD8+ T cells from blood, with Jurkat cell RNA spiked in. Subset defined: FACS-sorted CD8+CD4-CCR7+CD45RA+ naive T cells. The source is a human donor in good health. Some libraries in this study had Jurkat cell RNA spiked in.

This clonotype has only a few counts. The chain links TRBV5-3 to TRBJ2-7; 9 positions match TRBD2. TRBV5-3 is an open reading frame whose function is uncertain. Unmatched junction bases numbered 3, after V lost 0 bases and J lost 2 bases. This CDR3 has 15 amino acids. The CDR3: CARSLGTSDTYEQYF. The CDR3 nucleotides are TGTGCCAGAAGCTTGGGGACTAGCGACACCTACGAGCAGTACTTC.

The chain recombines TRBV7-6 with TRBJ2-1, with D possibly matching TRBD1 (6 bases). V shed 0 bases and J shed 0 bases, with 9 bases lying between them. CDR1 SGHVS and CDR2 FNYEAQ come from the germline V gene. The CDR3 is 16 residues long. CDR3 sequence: CASSLAGAPSYNEQFF. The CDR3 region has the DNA TGTGCCAGCAGCTTAGCGGGGGCTCCCTCCTACAATGAGCAGTTCTTC.

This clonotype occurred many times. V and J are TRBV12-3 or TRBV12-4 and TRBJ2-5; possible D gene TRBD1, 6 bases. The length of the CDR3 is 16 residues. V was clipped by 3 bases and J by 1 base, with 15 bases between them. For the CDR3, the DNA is TGTGCCAGCAGTTTTACGGACAGATCATTCCAAGAGACCCAGTACTTC. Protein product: CASSFTDRSFQETQYF.

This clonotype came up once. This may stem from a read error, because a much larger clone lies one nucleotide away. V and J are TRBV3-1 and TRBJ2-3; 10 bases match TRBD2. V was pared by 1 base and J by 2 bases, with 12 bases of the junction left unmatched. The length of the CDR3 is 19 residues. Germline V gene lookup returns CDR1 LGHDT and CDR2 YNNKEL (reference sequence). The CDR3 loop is CASSQGSVGLAEPTDTQYF. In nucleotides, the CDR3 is TGTGCCAGCAGCCAAGGCTCGGTAGGACTAGCGGAACCCACAGATACGCAGTATTTT.

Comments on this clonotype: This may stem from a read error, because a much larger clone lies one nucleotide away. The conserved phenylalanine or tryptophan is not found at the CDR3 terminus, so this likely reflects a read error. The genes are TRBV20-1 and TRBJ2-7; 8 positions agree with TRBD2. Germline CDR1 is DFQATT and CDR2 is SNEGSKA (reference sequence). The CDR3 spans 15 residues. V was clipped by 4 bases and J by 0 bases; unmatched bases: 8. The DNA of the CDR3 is TGCAGTGCTATTTACCCGGGGGGGACCTCCTACGAGCAGTACCTC. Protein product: CSAIYPGGTSYEQYL.

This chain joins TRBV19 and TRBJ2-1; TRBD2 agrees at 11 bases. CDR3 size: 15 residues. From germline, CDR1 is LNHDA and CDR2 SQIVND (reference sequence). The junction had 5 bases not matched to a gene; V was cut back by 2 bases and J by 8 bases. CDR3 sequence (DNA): TGTGCCAGTAGTATAAATAGCGGGAGGGCGGATGAGCAGTTCTTC. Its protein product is CASSINSGRADEQFF.

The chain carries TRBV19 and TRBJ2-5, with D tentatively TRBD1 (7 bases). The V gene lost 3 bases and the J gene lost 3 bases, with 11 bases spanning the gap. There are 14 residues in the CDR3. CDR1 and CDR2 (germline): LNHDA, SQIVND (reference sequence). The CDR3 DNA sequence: TGTGCCAGTAGTATTGGGGGGACAGAAGAGACCCAGTACTTC. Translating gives CASSIGGTEETQYF.